Listed below are T cell receptor beta chains from one sample, sequenced in a study of cytomegalovirus exposure and HLA in healthy donors. Profiled with immunoSEQ multiplex PCR; TCRdb holds only in-frame clones, not every one. This sample has 100,000 to 150,000 clones, with around 80% found just once. The specimen was PBMCs. The receptors come from a female donor in good health and CMV-seronegative. CDR3s include the opening cysteine and the closing phenylalanine or tryptophan. Fields, in order: J gene, V gene, CDR3 protein.

TRBJ2-6 TRBV5-4 CASSLDGPFGANVLTF
TRBJ2-7 TRBV7-9 CASSSDRDRVYEQYF
TRBJ1-1 TRBV28 CASSFAPNSEAFF
TRBJ1-4 TRBV7-9 CASSPDRGSEKLFF
TRBJ2-4 TRBV5-4 CASSSGTGTAKNIQYF
TRBJ2-1 TRBV12-2 CASRLAWRESRHEQFF
TRBJ2-3 TRBV11-2 CASSLGSHALGTDTQYF
TRBJ2-5 TRBV27 CASSLSLGVGIQETQYF
TRBJ2-6 TRBV7-9 CASSLGDRGHAGANVLTF
TRBJ2-5 TRBV12-5 CASGLSHRGRLAGSQQETQYF
TRBJ2-1 TRBV5-4 CASRRENEQFF
TRBJ1-5 TRBV6-5 CASSTGTGGGQPQHF
TRBJ1-1 TRBV28 CASRWGRNTEAFF
TRBJ2-7 TRBV6-5 CASIRTSGSYEQYF
TRBJ2-1 TRBV9 CASSPTGQDYNEQFF
TRBJ2-1 TRBV9 CASSVGLGRVISSYNEQFF
TRBJ2-1 TRBV19 CASSIGYYNEQFF
TRBJ1-5 TRBV19 CASTPTGGSNQPQHF
TRBJ2-5 TRBV4-1 CASSQVHRETQYF
TRBJ1-6 TRBV4-1 CASSQDPLEAPLHF
TRBJ1-1 TRBV4-3 CASSQGDTMNTEAFF
TRBJ1-2 TRBV29-1 CSVEGQGYGYTF
TRBJ2-2 TRBV11-1 CASSPLTGELFF
TRBJ2-7 TRBV28 CASSVGGTGGSYEQYF
TRBJ1-2 TRBV4-2 CASSQELGAYGYTF
TRBJ2-7 TRBV18 CASSPRPPTGQGIHEQYF
TRBJ2-3 TRBV7-6 CASSLMDRADTQYF
TRBJ1-2 TRBV27 CASSAQGPPYGYTF
TRBJ1-5 TRBV11-1 CASSPRRDWSQPQHF
TRBJ2-7 TRBV19 CASSISGQGLYEQYF
TRBJ1-2 TRBV14 CASSQTGTTDYGYTF
TRBJ2-3 TRBV10-3 CAITVSGTDTQYF
TRBJ1-4 TRBV9 CASSVDPRTGRGEKLFF